These 29 T cell receptor beta chains were all obtained from the same sample, sequenced in a study of blood T cell repertoires in COVID-19. TCRdb's table, derived via immunoSEQ multiplex PCR, lists solely in-frame clones and lacks some. The profile shows about 440,000 clones, more than 70% of them singletons. Sequencing used peripheral blood. These receptors all stem from a woman aged 45-59 years with COVID-19, enrolled during active disease.

This chain links TRBV7-3 with TRBJ2-1, with D perhaps TRBD1 (6 bases). Germline CDR1 and CDR2: SGHTA and FQGTGA. This CDR3 contains 16 residues. Trimming left V 5 bases short and J 5 bases short, with 19 bases between. In DNA form, the CDR3 reads TGTGCCAGCAGCCCCCGCCCTGGCACAGGGAACAATGAGCAGTTCTTC. Amino acids: CASSPRPGTGNNEQFF. Full variable domain (outside the CDR3, taken from reference TRBV7-3 and TRBJ2-1): GAGVSQTPSNKVTEKGKYVELRCDPISGHTALYWYRQSLGQGPEFLIYFQGTGAADDSGLPNDRFFAVRPEGSVSTLKIQRTERGDSAVYLCASSPRPGTGNNEQFFGPGTRLTVL.

The chain has TRBV4-1 and TRBJ2-7, with unresolved D. The germline V gene encodes CDR1 MGHRA and CDR2 YSYEKL. Trimming removed 8 bases at V and 3 bases at J, with 14 bases between. This CDR3 is 13 amino acids long. Here the CDR3 reads CASSFGSLYEQYF. The CDR3 DNA reads as TGCGCCAGCTCCTTCGGGTCCCTCTACGAGCAGTACTTC.

V usage is TRBV10-3 and J usage is TRBJ2-7; TRBD1 might be the D (6 bases). This CDR3 has 15 amino acids. The V end lost 3 bases, the J end lost 1 base, and 13 bases lay between the germline ends. The germline gives CDR1 ENHRY, CDR2 SYGVKD. CDR3 in DNA: TGTGCCATCAGTGAAACCGGACAGATATCCTACGAGCAGTACTTC. This gives the protein CAISETGQISYEQYF.

With respect to this clone: Within the sample, other DNA sequences also encode this same CDR3. The gene calls are TRBV7-2 and TRBJ2-3, with 7 bases aligning to TRBD2. V lost 1 base, J lost 1 base, and 2 bases stayed unmatched. The germline V gene encodes CDR1 SGHTA and CDR2 FQGNSA. The CDR3 is made up of 15 amino acids. The CDR3 spells CASSLGAGGTDTQYF. CDR3 in DNA: TGTGCCAGCAGCTTAGGTGCGGGGGGCACAGATACGCAGTATTTT.

This sequence joins TRBV19 and TRBJ2-4; 11 bases are shared with TRBD1. Germline trimming cut 5 bases from V and 6 bases from J; bases unmatched to any gene: 9. In germline, CDR1 is LNHDA, CDR2 SQIVND (reference sequence). The CDR3 loop spans 16 amino acids. The CDR3 sequence: CASSPPGGQGVNIQYF. CDR3 sequence (DNA): TGTGCCAGTAGTCCCCCAGGGGGACAGGGGGTAAACATTCAGTACTTC.

This clone was found many times. V usage is TRBV3-1 (or the pseudogene TRBV3-2) and J usage is TRBJ2-3, with 13 bases lining up with TRBD2. V shed 1 base, J shed 11 bases, and the junction held 15 bases outside the gene matches. Germline loops: CDR1 LGHDT, CDR2 YNNKEL (reference sequence). The CDR3 is 18 amino acids. Written as DNA, the CDR3 is TGTGCCAGCAGCCAAGTCGGGACTAGCGGGGTCCCCGACAAGGGGCAGTATTTT. It translates to CASSQVGTSGVPDKGQYF.

V and J are TRBV4-1 and TRBJ2-2; TRBD1 matches 7 bases. Germline V gives CDR1 MGHRA, CDR2 YSYEKL. The CDR3 sequence is 16 residues long. V shed 0 bases and J 3 bases; nucleotides not matched to a gene: 4. The CDR3: CASSQDSRGYTGELFF. As DNA, the CDR3 is TGCGCCAGCAGCCAAGATTCCAGGGGGTACACCGGGGAGCTGTTTTTT.

The J gene is TRBJ2-7, the V gene TRBV2, with D unclear. The CDR3 spans 15 residues. Germline V lookup: CDR1 SNHLY, CDR2 FYNNEI. V lost 6 bases, J lost 2 bases, and 17 bases lay in between. In DNA form, the CDR3 reads TGTGCCAGCAGGTACGATCTCGAGGTCACCTACGAGCAGTACTTC. Its protein is CASRYDLEVTYEQYF.

This clone occurred a few times. The V and J genes are TRBV5-1 and TRBJ2-1, with D maybe TRBD2 (5 bases). The V gene lost 2 bases and the J gene lost 6 bases, with 9 bases spanning the gap. The CDR3 runs 13 residues. Germline V CDR1 and CDR2: SGHRS, YFSETQ. This CDR3 is CASSFGGFNEQFF. CDR3 nucleotides: TGCGCCAGCAGCTTCGGCGGGTTCAATGAGCAGTTCTTC. Supplemented by reference TRBV5-1 and TRBJ2-1, the full variable domain reads KAGVTQTPRYLIKTRGQQVTLSCSPISGHRSVSWYQQTPGQGLQFLFEYFSETQRNKGNFPGRFSGRQFSNSRSEMNVSTLELGDSALYLCASSFGGFNEQFFGPGTRLTVL.

This clone has a handful of counts. J is TRBJ1-2 and V is TRBV29-1, with 8 bases that match TRBD1. In germline, CDR1 is SQVTM, CDR2 ANQGSEA. This CDR3 has 16 amino acids. The trim removed 0 bases at V and 6 bases at J, leaving 12 bases unmatched. The CDR3 reads CSVEESPGGRFHGYTF. The CDR3 bases are TGCAGCGTTGAAGAATCCCCAGGGGGCCGTTTTCATGGCTACACCTTC.

The chain is built from TRBV5-4 and TRBJ2-2; D is uncertain. V was trimmed by 0 bases and J by 3 bases, leaving 9 bases between them. Germline V gives CDR1 SGHNT, CDR2 YYREEE (reference sequence). The CDR3 is made up of 15 amino acids. The CDR3 here is CASSLDNPDTGELFF. The CDR3 DNA is TGTGCCAGCAGCTTGGACAACCCCGACACCGGGGAGCTGTTTTTT.

V is TRBV7-8 and J is TRBJ1-6; perhaps TRBD1 as D (5 bases). Trimming took off 2 bases at V and 11 bases at J, with 10 bases between the two ends. The CDR3 extends over 13 amino acids. Germline-derived CDR1 and CDR2 are SGHVS and FQNEAQ. In nucleotides, the CDR3 is TGTGCCAGCAGCTTAAGCCCAGGGACACCCCTCCACTTT. It codes for CASSLSPGTPLHF. The entire variable domain, with the rest obtained from reference TRBV7-8 and TRBJ1-6, is as follows: GAGVSQSPRYKVAKRGQDVALRCDPISGHVSLFWYQQALGQGPEFLTYFQNEAQLDKSGLPSDRFFAERPEGSVSTLKIQRTQQEDSAVYLCASSLSPGTPLHFGNGTRLTVT.

The CDR3 nucleotides are TGTGCCAGCAGTGTCCGTACAAGTAACTATGGCTACACCTTC. Its protein product is CASSVRTSNYGYTF. This rearrangement joins TRBV2 to TRBJ1-2; no reliable D call. Germline V CDR1 and CDR2: SNHLY, FYNNEI. Trimming pared 4 bases from V and 1 base from J, leaving 10 bases between. The CDR3 consists of 14 residues.

The chain has TRBV30 and TRBJ2-4; 13 bases line up with TRBD2. The CDR3 consists of 13 residues. The V and J ends lost 2 bases and 8 bases, in that order; junction bases with no gene match: 0. Germline lookup yields CDR1 GTSNPN and CDR2 SVGIG (reference sequence). The CDR3 spells CAWSTSGGDIQYF. In DNA, the CDR3 is TGTGCCTGGAGTACTAGCGGGGGGGACATTCAGTACTTC.

This rearrangement joins TRBV30 to TRBJ2-7; possible D gene TRBD2, 5 bases. With 8 bases removed from V and 6 bases from J, the gap between germline ends came to 23 bases. Germline V gene sequence: CDR1 GTSNPN, CDR2 SVGIG (reference sequence). CDR3 size: 14 residues. CDR3 DNA: TGTGCCACTAGACTGGGGAGCCCTCCCGGCGAGCAGTACTTC. It specifies CATRLGSPPGEQYF.

The chain recombines TRBV23-1 with TRBJ1-6, with TRBD1 matching 10 bases. TRBV23-1 is an ORF for which the function is uncertain. This CDR3 comprises 16 residues. The junction had 9 bases not matched to a gene; V was cut back by 6 bases and J by 7 bases. In DNA form, the CDR3 reads TGCGCCAGCAGGAACCCCGACAGGGGGCTGAATTCACCCCTCCACTTT. The encoded protein is CASRNPDRGLNSPLHF.

This chain links TRBV5-4 with TRBJ2-7, with D perhaps TRBD1 (6 bases). The V gene's germline CDR1 is SGHNT and CDR2 YYREEE (reference sequence). V gave up 0 bases and J gave up 9 bases, with 19 bases separating them. CDR3 length: 15 residues. The CDR3 coding sequence is TGTGCCAGCAGCTTGGAAAGGGGGAGTACGTTGGGGCAGTACTTC. Its translation: CASSLERGSTLGQYF.

This chain uses TRBV5-6 with TRBJ2-1, with 10 bases lining up with TRBD2. The ends lost 4 bases at V and 4 bases at J; junction bases unmatched: 5. From germline, CDR1 is SGHDT and CDR2 YYEEEE. The CDR3 length is 15 residues. The CDR3 coding sequence is TGTGCCAGCAGCGGGGGACTAGCGATATACAATGAGCAGTTCTTC. Translation: CASSGGLAIYNEQFF.

CDR3 nucleotides: TGCGCCAGCAGCTTGACAGGGGGCATTAAGTACACTGAAGCTTTCTTT. Protein product: CASSLTGGIKYTEAFF. The chain has TRBV5-1 and TRBJ1-1, with 9 bases identical to TRBD1. The CDR3 is made up of 16 amino acids. From germline, CDR1 is SGHRS and CDR2 YFSETQ. The trim removed 1 base at V and 3 bases at J, leaving 7 bases unmatched.

The chain uses TRBV19 and TRBJ1-1; TRBD1 aligns across 11 bases. Germline CDR1 LNHDA, CDR2 SQIVND (reference sequence). There are 16 residues in the CDR3. V was pared by 6 bases and J by 5 bases, with 11 bases of the junction left unmatched. CDR3 nucleotide sequence: TGTGCCAGTAGCACACCGGGACAGGGGGGTAAAACTGAAGCTTTCTTT. It codes for CASSTPGQGGKTEAFF.

J is TRBJ1-1 and V is TRBV4-1; TRBD1 might be the D (5 bases). Germline values: CDR1 MGHRA, CDR2 YSYEKL. This CDR3 region has 17 residues. Trimming stripped 4 bases from V and 1 base from J, with 19 bases between. The chain's CDR3 is CASSPVQDIEPNTEAFF. The CDR3 nucleotides read TGCGCCAGCAGCCCCGTACAGGACATTGAACCGAACACTGAAGCTTTCTTT.

The chain couples TRBV4-1 to TRBJ1-1; maybe TRBD1 (6 bases). Deletions cut 1 base from V and 0 bases from J, with 12 bases between. Germline CDR1 is MGHRA and CDR2 is YSYEKL. The CDR3 sequence is 16 residues long. CDR3 coding DNA: TGCGCCAGCAGCCAAGGGTGGGACACGTTGAACACTGAAGCTTTCTTT. It codes for CASSQGWDTLNTEAFF.

The chain uses TRBV5-1 and TRBJ1-5, with a tentative D call TRBD1 (5 bases). The germline gives CDR1 SGHRS, CDR2 YFSETQ. Trimming took off 0 bases at V and 5 bases at J, with 6 bases between the two ends. The CDR3 consists of 13 residues. CDR3 bases: TGCGCCAGCAGCTTGGAGGGGCATCAGCCCCAGCATTTT. This encodes CASSLEGHQPQHF.

The CDR3 nucleotides read TGTGCCAGCAGTGAGATTAGCGGGGGGAGCGAGCAGTACTTC. It is translated as CASSEISGGSEQYF. The J gene is TRBJ2-7, the V gene TRBV2; 10 bases align to TRBD2. This CDR3 comprises 14 residues. Unmatched junction bases numbered 5, after V lost 3 bases and J lost 6 bases. Germline V gene data show CDR1 as SNHLY and CDR2 as FYNNEI.

The J gene is TRBJ1-4, the V gene TRBV13; TRBD1 aligns across 8 bases. V gave up 0 bases and J gave up 8 bases; unmatched junction bases: 5. CDR3 length: 15 residues. Germline V gene sequence: CDR1 PRHDT, CDR2 FYEKMQ (reference sequence). CDR3 DNA sequence: TGTGCCAGCAGCTTAGGAGAGGACAGGGACGAAAAACTGTTTTTT. As protein: CASSLGEDRDEKLFF. Full variable domain (missing parts from reference TRBV13 and TRBJ1-4): AAGVIQSPRHLIKEKRETATLKCYPIPRHDTVYWYQQGPGQDPQFLISFYEKMQSDKGSIPDRFSAQQFSDYHSELNMSSLELGDSALYFCASSLGEDRDEKLFFGSGTQLSVL.

Comment on this clone: This may be a read error, as it is one base from a much larger clone. J is TRBJ1-2 and V is TRBV5-6; D may be TRBD1 (5 bases). Germline V CDR1 and CDR2: SGHDT, YYEEEE. The CDR3 has 13 amino acids. V was clipped by 0 bases and J by 2 bases, with 5 bases between them. CDR3 residues: CASSLDRNYGYTF. The CDR3 coding sequence is TGTGCCAGCAGCTTGGACAGGAACTATGGCTACACCTTC.

The rearrangement links TRBV6-4 to TRBJ2-1; D possibly corresponds to TRBD1 (5 bases). In germline, CDR1 is MRHNA, CDR2 SNTAGT. V dropped 4 bases and J dropped 4 bases, with 14 bases sitting between them. The CDR3 is 15 residues long. For the CDR3, the DNA is TGTGCCAGCAGTGCCCGACAGACGTCTTACAATGAGCAGTTCTTC. Translated, it gives CASSARQTSYNEQFF.

The chain recombines TRBV30 with TRBJ1-4, with 7 bases lining up with TRBD1. V dropped 1 base and J dropped 4; count of bases not matched to a gene: 9. In germline, CDR1 is GTSNPN, CDR2 SVGIG (reference sequence). This CDR3 region has 16 residues. CDR3 region: CAWSGQGVAYNEKLFF. CDR3 DNA: TGTGCCTGGAGTGGCCAGGGGGTGGCTTATAATGAAAAACTGTTTTTT.

The V gene is TRBV6-6, the J gene TRBJ1-2, with 7 bases lining up with TRBD1. V lost 7 bases to trimming and J lost 7 bases; unmatched junction nucleotides: 12. This CDR3 comprises 14 residues. Germline loops: CDR1 MNHNY, CDR2 SVGAGI (reference sequence). The CDR3 sequence: CASTPGGRGSGYTF. Here the CDR3 DNA reads TGTGCCAGCACACCAGGGGGGCGCGGTTCTGGCTACACCTTC.